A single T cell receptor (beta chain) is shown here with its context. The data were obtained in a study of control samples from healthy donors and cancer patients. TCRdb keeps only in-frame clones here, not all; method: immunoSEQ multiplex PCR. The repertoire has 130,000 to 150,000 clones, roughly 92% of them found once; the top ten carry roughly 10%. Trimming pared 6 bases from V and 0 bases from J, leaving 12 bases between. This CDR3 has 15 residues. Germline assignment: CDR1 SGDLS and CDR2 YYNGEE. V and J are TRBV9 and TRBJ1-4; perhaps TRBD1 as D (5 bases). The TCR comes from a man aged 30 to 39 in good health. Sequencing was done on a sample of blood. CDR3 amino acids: CASNIQGATNEKLFF. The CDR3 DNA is TGTGCCAGCAATATCCAGGGAGCAACTAATGAAAAACTGTTTTTT.